This T cell receptor beta chain was identified during a study of blood T cell repertoires in COVID-19. Overall study context: The samples span acute and convalescent COVID-19 from the United States, Italy and Spain. T cells, B-cell-depleted T cells, or PBMCs provided the cDNA or gDNA that served as material.

The CDR3 is 14 residues long. The V gene end was trimmed by 4 bases and the J gene end by 3 bases; junction bases not matched to a gene: 4. Germline assignment: CDR1 SEHNR and CDR2 FQNEAQ (reference sequence). As handled by the study authors: The assay estimated nucleated cells by amplifying reference gene primers. The repertoire was sequenced with immunoSEQ multiplex PCR; TCRdb's copy has only in-frame clones and lacks some. The V and J calls and the clone size are those of that table, but D and trimming were determined from the DNA. The sample lists approximately 46,000 clones; roughly 73% were seen once.

Input material: peripheral blood. The rearrangement uses TRBV7-9 and TRBJ2-7; 9 nucleotides align to TRBD1. The source of this sequence is an elderly man with acute or convalescent COVID-19. CDR3 DNA: TGTGCCAGCAGCTCGGGGACAGGGTACTACGAGCAGTACTTC. It specifies CASSSGTGYYEQYF.